The 10 T cell receptor beta chains reported below all come from one sample, sequenced in a study of T cells in Graves' hyperthyroidism and ophthalmopathy. Template material for amplifying TCR beta CDR3 regions consisted of RNA transcripts. A set of HTBI primers served as the primers for a first-round RT-PCR of the TCR CDR3. TCRdb reanalysed the multiplex PCR reads using MiXCR and keeps one entry per CDR3 protein. The sample contains around 600,000 distinct CDR3 sequences, around a sixth of which appear only once. The sequenced sample was blood. These TCRs come from a woman in her 30s with Graves' hyperthyroidism.

This sequence joins TRBV27 and TRBJ2-3; the D call may be TRBD1 or TRBD2 (5 bases each). Between the trimmed V and J ends, which lost 5 bases and 0 bases, there was a span of 12 bases. Germline-derived CDR1 and CDR2 are MNHEY and SMNVEV (reference sequence). This CDR3 has 15 amino acids. For the CDR3, the DNA is TGTGCCAGCAGTCACCGGGACGGGAGCACAGATACGCAGTATTTT. It specifies CASSHRDGSTDTQYF.

This clonotype occurred many times. The chain carries TRBV28 and TRBJ2-5, with D perhaps being TRBD1 or TRBD2 (5 bases each). CDR3 size: 16 residues. Trimming stripped 3 bases from V and 2 bases from J, with 16 bases between. The germline V gene has CDR1 MDHEN and CDR2 SYDVKM. The CDR3 bases are TGTGCCAGCAGTTTCCACCGGGACCATGGTCAAGAGACCCAGTACTTC. Translating gives CASSFHRDHGQETQYF.

The genes are TRBV5-1 and TRBJ2-1; a weak D match, TRBD2 (5 bases). V was trimmed by 4 bases and J by 2 bases, leaving 10 bases between them. The CDR3 runs to 14 residues. In germline, CDR1 is SGHRS, CDR2 YFSETQ. The CDR3 nucleotides are TGCGCCAGCAGCAGGCCGGGAACCTACAATGAGCAGTTCTTC. Its translation: CASSRPGTYNEQFF.

This clonotype was seen many times. The chain employs TRBV3-1 and TRBJ2-5, with 14 bases matching TRBD2. CDR1 and CDR2 (germline): LGHDT, YNNKEL (reference sequence). This CDR3 has 15 amino acids. Trimming took 3 bases from V and 3 from J; bases not matched to a gene: 0. CDR3: CASSQGLAGEETQYF. In DNA, the CDR3 is TGTGCCAGCAGCCAGGGACTAGCGGGAGAAGAGACCCAGTACTTC.

This clonotype was observed at least ten times. The CDR3 loop reads CASSYRDLYGYTF. The CDR3 DNA is TGTGCCAGCAGTTACCGGGACCTCTATGGCTACACCTTC. The gene calls are TRBV6-5 and TRBJ1-2; perhaps TRBD1 as D (5 bases). Trimming shortened V by 2 bases and J by 4 bases, and 8 bases separated the two germline ends. The CDR3 runs 13 residues. Germline CDR1 MNHEY, CDR2 SVGAGI.

This clonotype was detected only a few times. The chain carries TRBV5-1 and TRBJ1-1; D gene unclear. This CDR3 region has 14 residues. The V and J ends lost 0 bases and 3 bases respectively, with 9 bases between them. Germline V lookup: CDR1 SGHRS, CDR2 YFSETQ. The CDR3 protein is CASSLVRIDTEAFF. DNA for the CDR3: TGCGCCAGCAGCTTGGTTAGGATCGACACTGAAGCTTTCTTT. Supplemented by reference TRBV5-1 and TRBJ1-1, the full variable domain reads KAGVTQTPRYLIKTRGQQVTLSCSPISGHRSVSWYQQTPGQGLQFLFEYFSETQRNKGNFPGRFSGRQFSNSRSEMNVSTLELGDSALYLCASSLVRIDTEAFFGQGTRLTVV.

The chain has TRBV7-6 and TRBJ2-1; D is possibly TRBD2 (6 bases). The germline gives CDR1 SGHVS, CDR2 FNYEAQ. This CDR3 comprises 13 residues. V gave up 4 bases and J gave up 8 bases, with 12 bases separating them. The CDR3 protein is CASSSVGSDEQFF. The CDR3 nucleotides are TGTGCCAGCAGCTCGGTCGGGAGCGATGAGCAGTTCTTC.

The V gene is TRBV30, the J gene TRBJ2-1; the D is unclear. Germline values: CDR1 GTSNPN, CDR2 SVGIG (reference sequence). The CDR3 covers 14 residues. Trimming took 1 base from V and 7 from J, leaving 14 bases between them. CDR3: CAWSAEVLRNEQFF. The CDR3 DNA reads TGTGCCTGGAGTGCTGAGGTCCTAAGGAATGAGCAGTTCTTC. The full variable domain, its missing parts supplied by reference TRBV30 and TRBJ2-1, is SQTIHQWPATLVQPVGSPLSLECTVEGTSNPNLYWYRQAAGRGLQLLFYSVGIGQISSEVPQNLSASRPQDRQFILSSKKLLLSDSGFYLCAWSAEVLRNEQFFGPGTRLTVL.

This clonotype was detected many times. The chain combines TRBV20-1 with TRBJ2-7; 9 bases match TRBD2. From germline, CDR1 is DFQATT and CDR2 SNEGSKA (reference sequence). This CDR3 spans 20 amino acids. J gave up 3 bases and V 5 bases, and 26 bases lay outside the gene matches. CDR3 region: CSAWGKGLAIRGTAHYEQYF. The CDR3, as DNA: TGCAGTGCTTGGGGAAAAGGACTAGCGATTCGGGGGACCGCCCACTACGAGCAGTACTTC.

This clonotype was counted ten times or more. V and J are TRBV2 and TRBJ1-1; 7 bases map to TRBD1. Germline V gene sequence: CDR1 SNHLY, CDR2 FYNNEI. The V gene end was trimmed by 6 bases and the J gene end by 0 bases; junction bases not matched to a gene: 13. The CDR3 totals 17 residues. Here the CDR3 reads CASRPTGVNVMNTEAFF. As DNA, the CDR3 is TGTGCCAGCAGACCCACAGGGGTAAACGTAATGAACACTGAAGCTTTCTTT.